This record concerns one T cell receptor (beta chain) sequence. Its antigen is unidentified. The source of the sample is a study of CD8+CD57+ T cells in acquired aplastic anemia. For the study at large: When averaged, DNA from sorted CD4+ and CD8+ cells came to 3.2 ug.

V lost 4 bases, J lost 1 base, and 7 bases stayed unmatched. Germline CDR1 is ENHRY and CDR2 is SYGVKD. CDR3 length: 15 amino acids. Study-wide results and limits: With respect to CD8+ Simpson's diversity, patients and controls did not differ significantly. There were roughly 28 CD8+ CDR3 sequences that occurred in both patients and controls.

Using genomic DNA as the template, TCR beta VDJ and CDR3 profiling was carried out. TCRdb reprocessed the reads with MiXCR, giving one entry per CDR3 protein. The top ten hold 45% of the sample, which has about 170,000 distinct CDR3 sequences, just under 65% seen once. This receptor was identified in a human donor in good health. The material sequenced was sorted CD4+, CD8+, or CD8+CD57+ T cells (not recorded which) from PBMCs. The rearrangement joins TRBV10-3 to TRBJ2-7; TRBD1 agrees at 7 bases. The CDR3 here is CAISAAGTDSYEQYF. The CDR3 bases are TGTGCCATCAGTGCCGCCGGGACAGATTCCTACGAGCAGTACTTC.